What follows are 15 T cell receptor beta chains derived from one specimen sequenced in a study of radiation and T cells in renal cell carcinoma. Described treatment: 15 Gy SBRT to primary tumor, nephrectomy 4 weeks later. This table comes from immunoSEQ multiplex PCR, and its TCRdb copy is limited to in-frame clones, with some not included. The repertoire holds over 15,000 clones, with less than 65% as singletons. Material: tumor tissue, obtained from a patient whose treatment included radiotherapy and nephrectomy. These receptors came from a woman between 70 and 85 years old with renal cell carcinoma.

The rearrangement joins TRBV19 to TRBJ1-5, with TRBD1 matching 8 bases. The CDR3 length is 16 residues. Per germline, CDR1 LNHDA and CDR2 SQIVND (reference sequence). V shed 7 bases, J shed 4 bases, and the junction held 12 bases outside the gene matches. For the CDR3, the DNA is TGTGCCAGTACCTCTTTCACCGGGACAGGAAATCAGCCCCAGCATTTT. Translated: CASTSFTGTGNQPQHF.

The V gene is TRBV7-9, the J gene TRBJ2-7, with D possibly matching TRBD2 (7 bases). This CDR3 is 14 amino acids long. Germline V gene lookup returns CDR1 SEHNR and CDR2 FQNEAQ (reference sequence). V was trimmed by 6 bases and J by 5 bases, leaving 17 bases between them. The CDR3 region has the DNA TGTGCCAGCAGTTTCCGGGGGGCCCTCGACGAGCAGTACTTC. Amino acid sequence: CASSFRGALDEQYF.

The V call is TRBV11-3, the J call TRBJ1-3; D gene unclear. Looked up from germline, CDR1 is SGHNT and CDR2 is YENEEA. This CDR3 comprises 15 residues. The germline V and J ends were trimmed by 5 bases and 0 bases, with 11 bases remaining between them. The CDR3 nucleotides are TGTGCCAGCAGCCATCGGAGGAACTCTGGAAACACCATATATTTT. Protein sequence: CASSHRRNSGNTIYF.

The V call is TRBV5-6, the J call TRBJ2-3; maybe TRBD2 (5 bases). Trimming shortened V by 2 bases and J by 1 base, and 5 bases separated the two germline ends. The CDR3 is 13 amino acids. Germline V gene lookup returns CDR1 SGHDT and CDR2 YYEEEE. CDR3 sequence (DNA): TGTGCCAGCAGCTTCGGGGGCACAGATACGCAGTATTTT. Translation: CASSFGGTDTQYF.

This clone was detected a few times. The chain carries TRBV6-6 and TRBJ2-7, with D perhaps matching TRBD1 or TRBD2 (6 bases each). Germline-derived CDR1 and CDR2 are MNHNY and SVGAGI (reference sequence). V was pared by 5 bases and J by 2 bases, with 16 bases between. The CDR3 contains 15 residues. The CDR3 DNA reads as TGTGCCAGCAGTCCTGTAGAGGGGGGAACCTACGAGCAGTACTTC. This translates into CASSPVEGGTYEQYF.

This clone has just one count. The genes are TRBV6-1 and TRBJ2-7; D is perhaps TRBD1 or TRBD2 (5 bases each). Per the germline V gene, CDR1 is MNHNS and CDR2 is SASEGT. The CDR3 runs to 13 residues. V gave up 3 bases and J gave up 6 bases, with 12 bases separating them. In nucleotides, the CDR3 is TGTGCCAGCAGTGATCCGGGGCGGAGCGAGCAGTACTTC. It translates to CASSDPGRSEQYF.

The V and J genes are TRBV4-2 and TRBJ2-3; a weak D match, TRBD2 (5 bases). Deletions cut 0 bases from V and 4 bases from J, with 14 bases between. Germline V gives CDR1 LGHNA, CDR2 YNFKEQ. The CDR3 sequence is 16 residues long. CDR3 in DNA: TGTGCCAGCAGCCAAGACAGCGGCAGTGGTGCAGATACGCAGTATTTT. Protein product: CASSQDSGSGADTQYF.

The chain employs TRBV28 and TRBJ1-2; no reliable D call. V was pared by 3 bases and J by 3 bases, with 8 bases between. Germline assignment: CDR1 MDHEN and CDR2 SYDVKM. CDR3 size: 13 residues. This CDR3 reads CASSLAGHYGYTF. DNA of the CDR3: TGTGCCAGCAGTTTGGCAGGCCACTATGGCTACACCTTC.

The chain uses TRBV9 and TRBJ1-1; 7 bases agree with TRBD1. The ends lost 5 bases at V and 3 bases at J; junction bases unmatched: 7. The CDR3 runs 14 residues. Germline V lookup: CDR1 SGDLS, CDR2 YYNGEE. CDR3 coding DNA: TGTGCCAGCAGTTTTTTCGACAGGGACACTGAAGCTTTCTTT. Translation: CASSFFDRDTEAFF.

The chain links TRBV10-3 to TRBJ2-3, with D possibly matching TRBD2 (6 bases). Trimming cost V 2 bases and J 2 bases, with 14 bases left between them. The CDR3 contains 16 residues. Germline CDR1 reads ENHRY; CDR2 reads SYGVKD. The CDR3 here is CAISEVGGANTDTQYF. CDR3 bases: TGTGCCATCAGTGAGGTTGGCGGGGCGAACACAGATACGCAGTATTTT.

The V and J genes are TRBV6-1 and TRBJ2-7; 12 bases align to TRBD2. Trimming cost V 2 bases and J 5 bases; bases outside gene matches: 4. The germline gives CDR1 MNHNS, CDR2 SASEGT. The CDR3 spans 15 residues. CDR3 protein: CASSELAGGPHEQYF. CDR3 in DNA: TGTGCCAGCAGTGAACTAGCGGGGGGGCCCCACGAGCAGTACTTC.

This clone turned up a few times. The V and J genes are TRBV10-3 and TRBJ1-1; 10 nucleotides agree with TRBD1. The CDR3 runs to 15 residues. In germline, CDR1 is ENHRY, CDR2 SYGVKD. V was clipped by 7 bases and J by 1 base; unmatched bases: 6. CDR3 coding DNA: TGTGCCATCAAGGACAGGGGGTTGCCGAACACTGAAGCTTTCTTT. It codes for CAIKDRGLPNTEAFF.

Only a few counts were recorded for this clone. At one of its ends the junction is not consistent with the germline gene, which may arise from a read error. The CDR3 loop reads CASSESVSGGDDF. The DNA of the CDR3 is TGTGCCAGCAGTGAATCCGTATCCGGGGGGGATGACTTC. J is TRBJ2-4 and V is TRBV6-1; 8 nucleotides align to TRBD2. Per germline, CDR1 MNHNS and CDR2 SASEGT. This CDR3 has 13 amino acids.

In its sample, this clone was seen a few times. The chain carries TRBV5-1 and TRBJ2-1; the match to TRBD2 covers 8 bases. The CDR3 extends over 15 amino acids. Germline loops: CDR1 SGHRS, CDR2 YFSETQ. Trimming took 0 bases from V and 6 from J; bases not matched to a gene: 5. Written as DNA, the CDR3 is TGCGCCAGCAGCTTGGAAGCGGGGGCGTTCAATGAGCAGTTCTTC. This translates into CASSLEAGAFNEQFF.

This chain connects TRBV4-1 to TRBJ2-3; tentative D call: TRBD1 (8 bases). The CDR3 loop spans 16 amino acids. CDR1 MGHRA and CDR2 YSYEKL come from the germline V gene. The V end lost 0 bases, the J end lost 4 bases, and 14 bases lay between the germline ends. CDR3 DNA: TGCGCCAGCAGCCAAGACACAGGGGGGAGGGCAGATACGCAGTATTTT. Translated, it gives CASSQDTGGRADTQYF.